This TCR beta chain was recorded in a study of cytomegalovirus exposure and HLA in healthy donors. The PCR employed 60 Vbeta primers together with 13 Jbeta primers. Data came from immunoSEQ multiplex PCR; TCRdb stores just in-frame clones and leaves some out. This table has some 180,000 clones, around 83% appearing once. Germline assignment: CDR1 MDHEN and CDR2 SYDVKM. Trimming shortened V by 4 bases and J by 2 bases, and 18 bases separated the two germline ends. The CDR3 loop spans 16 amino acids. V is TRBV28 and J is TRBJ2-7, with a possible D match to TRBD1 (6 bases). The sequenced sample consisted of PBMCs. The TCR originated in a man aged 40-55 years in good health and CMV-seropositive. CDR3 in DNA: TGTGCCAGCAGTTCGACCTTACAGGGCCCCACCTACGAGCAGTACTTC. Translating it yields CASSSTLQGPTYEQYF.